The T cell receptor (beta chain) under discussion was sequenced for a study of blood T cells in healthy people across ages (dated by TCRdb to the mid-2010s). With regard to the full study: Template switching captured roughly one uniquely barcoded TCR beta cDNA molecule per two T cells in model experiments. To avoid experimental bias, donors of different ages were randomly spread across the sequencing lanes. Using the same blood draw, the study looked at two additional independent replicas of 1 million unique cDNA reads for two donors, one aged 18 to 30 and the other aged 80 or older. The study measured age-related changes in TCR beta repertoire diversity using deep sequencing normalized with unique cDNA molecular identifiers. Four age groups were formed from the donors: young (average 16 years), middle-aged (around 41), aged (about 62) and long-lived (around 80). Overall study outcomes, separate from this receptor: A strong correlation was found between observed TCR beta diversity and the percentage of naive T cells measured by flow cytometry. Since profiling was done on bulk unsorted PBMCs, naive and antigen-experienced compartments could not be conclusively compared. Observed TCR beta diversity per million T cells fell roughly linearly with age, and a significant reduction was already apparent by age around 44. Estimates of total diversity from one million sequenced T cells were regarded as lower bounds and underestimates. Because donor CMV infection status was unknown, age-related changes in expanded clonotypes were potentially confounded. The long-lived group showed more naive CD4+ T cells, fewer expanded clones and increased TCR diversity than the aged group, suggesting age selection.

This clonotype was observed a handful of times. Its antigen has not been determined. No much larger clone exists at a distance of one base, and base qualities are not known. The germline V gene (reference sequence) gives CDR1 as DFQATT and CDR2 as SNEGSKA. The CDR3 covers 11 residues, taking in both the cysteine and the phenylalanine. The CDR3 DNA has 33 bases and is translated from base 1. The V and J ends are trimmed by 6 bases and 14 bases, leaving 16 bases between them. Library creation used 5' RACE. The sample was run on an Illumina HiSeq 2500. The second PCR ran for about 7 to 11 cycles and used a J-beta primer mix along with a sample-barcoded 5' primer. A unique molecular identifier was introduced onto each TCR beta cDNA molecule by a template-switch 5' adaptor carrying 12 random nucleotides. Each sample yielded at least 2.5 million CDR3-containing paired-end reads. First-strand cDNA was synthesized from all RNA with the Mint cDNA synthesis kit, primed by a TRBC-specific oligonucleotide. All cDNA was treated with uracil-DNA glycosylase and then went through a first 18-cycle PCR with the universal primers M1SS and BC2_uni_R. As for how the authors treated the data: Normalization of each sample was performed by random selection of 1 million high-quality reads, each carrying a distinct molecular identifier. Reads sharing molecular identifiers were discarded rather than binned into consensus sequences. MiTCR, run with a Q25 quality threshold and the strictest error-elimination algorithm, handled CDR3 identification, clonotype clustering and error correction. Lower-bound total TCR beta diversity was estimated with a nonparametric unseen species model using Euler transformation. The public reads were quality trimmed at Q25 with fastp and then assembled into clones with MiXCR by TCRdb, keeping productive beta chains. A single entry per CDR3 protein holds the most common genes and DNA from its merged rows. None of the V and J calls come from the authors' own analysis; TCRdb made them. For this sample there are roughly 500,000 distinct CDR3 sequences; about 26% appear just once. The top ten clones comprise roughly 20% of the sample.

Donors were approximately 42 systemically healthy Caucasian individuals from Russia aged roughly 6 to 100 years. About 10 milliliters of peripheral blood were collected from each donor into EDTA-treated Vacutainer tubes. Ficoll-Paque density-gradient centrifugation was used to isolate PBMCs, with at least 6 million obtained per sample. Trizol reagent was used to extract total RNA from PBMCs, with at least 5 micrograms per sample. For every donor, flow cytometry on a PBMC aliquot measured the percentage of naive CD45RAhigh/CD27high T cells. The material sequenced was blood. The chain is assembled from TRBV20-1 and TRBJ1-4; the D segment could be TRBD1, given 6 matching bases. This clonotype originated in a woman between 70 and 85 years old in good health. The DNA sequence is as follows: TGCAGTGCCAGACCGGGACAACGGCTGTTTTTT. This encodes CSARPGQRLFF.